This T cell receptor beta chain derives from a study of memory CD4+ T cells and cytomegalovirus serostatus. As for the study in general: This sample comes from healthy Belgian adults, eight to ten CMV seropositive, 24 seronegative. Study-wide points: Repertoires predicted CMV serostatus with median bootstrapped AUC of about 0.96.

The assay was immunoSEQ multiplex PCR, and TCRdb's table has in-frame clones only and misses some. The sample lists under 70,000 clones, roughly 77% occurring once. Single viable CD3+CD4+CD8-CD45RO+ cells were sorted as the memory CD4+ T cells. Serostatus was set by detecting CMV pp150, pp28, p38, p52 IgG. Total CD4+ T cells were enriched by CD4 positive selection. This clone has only one observation. No antigen is known for it. This CDR3 is built from 16 residues. Germline V gene data show CDR1 as LNHNV and CDR2 as YYDKDF (reference sequence). The V end was cut by 0 bases, the J end by 1 base, with 12 bases between.

This TCR was sampled from an adult in good health and CMV-seronegative. The J gene is TRBJ1-1, the V gene TRBV15; the D gene is possibly TRBD1 (5 bases). The sample consisted of memory CD4+ T cells from blood. The CDR3 nucleotides are TGTGCCACCAGCAGAGATGACAGCCGAGGGAACACTGAAGCTTTCTTT. Translation gives CATSRDDSRGNTEAFF.